A selection of T cell receptor beta chains follows, all from one sample in a study of T cell repertoires in cytomegalovirus infection. What these receptors recognize is not known. Each CDR3 protein gets one entry after TCRdb re-called the reads with MiXCR. The sample lists 40,000 to 60,000 distinct CDR3 sequences, about a fifth occurring once. The sample was CD8+ T cells from cultured PBMCs, taken from culture after CMV antigen stimulation. These receptors all come from a human donor in good health (CMV status not recorded). Some clones in this sample may be carry-over from other donors' samples. CDR3s include the opening cysteine and the closing phenylalanine or tryptophan. Each record gives: J gene, V gene, CDR3 length, D gene, clone size, CDR3 DNA, CDR3 protein. D genes are given only for firm matches. Not all rows give a size; the values are once, few, many and, for expanded clones, a class.

>TRBJ2-4|TRBV12-3/TRBV12-4|14|.|few
TGTGCCAGCAGTCAGGGAGGAACCAAAAACATTCAGTACTTC
CASSQGGTKNIQYF
>TRBJ2-7|TRBV7-9|12|TRBD1|many
TGTGCCAGCAGCCAGGGACAGGACGAGCAGTACTTC
CASSQGQDEQYF
>TRBJ1-5|TRBV12-3/TRBV12-4|14|.|few
TGTGCCAGCAGTTCCTTGAATAGCAATCAGCCCCAGCATTTT
CASSSLNSNQPQHF
>TRBJ1-5|TRBV7-8|15|.|few
TGTGCCAGCAGCTTAACGCTCTATAGCAATCAGCCCCAGCATTTT
CASSLTLYSNQPQHF
>TRBJ2-1|TRBV7-9|12|.|few
TGTGCCAGCAGCTTAGGAGGCAGCTTCAGAGCCTTC
CASSLGGSFRAF
>TRBJ2-1|TRBV7-9|15|.|few
TGTGCCAGCAGCTTAGTACCGGACAGAAACAATGAGCAGTTCTTC
CASSLVPDRNNEQFF
>TRBJ2-5|TRBV4-2|14|.|few
TGTGCCAGCAGCCACCCGGGACTGCAAGAGACCCAGTACTTC
CASSHPGLQETQYF
>TRBJ2-2|TRBV6-2/TRBV6-3|14|TRBD1|.
TGTGCCAGCCGGGACAGGGCGAACACCGGGGAGCTGTTTTTT
CASRDRANTGELFF
>TRBJ1-2|TRBV6-6|14|TRBD1|.
TGTGCCAGCAGTTCCGCGGACAGGGACTATGGCTACACCTTC
CASSSADRDYGYTF
>TRBJ1-1|TRBV6-1|17|.|.
TGTGCCAGCAGCGAATGGTCTACCGTGATTGGACAGACTGAAGCTTTCTTT
CASSEWSTVIGQTEAFF
>TRBJ2-3|TRBV7-2|16|TRBD2|.
TGTGCCAGCAGCCCCCTAGCGGGGGGGGTCACAGATACGCAGTATTTT
CASSPLAGGVTDTQYF
>TRBJ2-3|TRBV9|15|TRBD1|many
TGTGCCAGCAGTCCCTGGACAGGGGGCGCAGATACGCAGTATTTT
CASSPWTGGADTQYF
>TRBJ1-5|TRBV7-9|16|.|few
TGTGCCAGCAGCTCCTCGATAACGGGGGGCAATCAGCCCCAGCATTTT
CASSSSITGGNQPQHF
>TRBJ2-1|TRBV9|16|TRBD2|.
TGTGCCAGCAGCGTAGAGCCGAGCGGGAGGGTGAATGAGCAGTTCTTC
CASSVEPSGRVNEQFF
>TRBJ2-5|TRBV27|15|.|.
TGTGCCAGCAGTATCATGGGTGGGATGGGAAAGACCCAGTACTTC
CASSIMGGMGKTQYF
>TRBJ2-1|TRBV12-3/TRBV12-4|14|.|few
TGTGCCAGCGGAACCGGGACATATAACAATGAGCAGTTCTTC
CASGTGTYNNEQFF
>TRBJ1-2|TRBV6-2/TRBV6-3|12|.|few
TGTGCCAGCAGCAAAACAGTATATGGCTACACCTTC
CASSKTVYGYTF
>TRBJ2-2|TRBV5-1|12|.|.
TGCGCCAGCAGCGACCAAACCGGGGAGCTGTTTTTT
CASSDQTGELFF
>TRBJ2-3|TRBV7-9|14|.|.
TGTGCCAGCAGCACACGACCCGTCACAGATACGCAGTATTTT
CASSTRPVTDTQYF
>TRBJ2-3|TRBV6-1|15|.|few
TGTGCCAGCAGTCCTTTAGGGGGGAGCACAGATACGCAGTATTTT
CASSPLGGSTDTQYF
>TRBJ2-3|TRBV7-2|15|.|few
TGTGCCAGCAGCCCCAGGGGCCAGGGCACAGATACGCAGTATTTT
CASSPRGQGTDTQYF
>TRBJ1-3|TRBV28|18|TRBD1|.
TGTGCCAGCAGTTTGCGTCATCCGGGACAGGGGGGAGGAAACACCATATATTTT
CASSLRHPGQGGGNTIYF
>TRBJ2-5|TRBV7-2|15|.|.
TGTGCCAGCAGCCGCCCTGAGGGGCGCCAAGAGACCCAGTACTTC
CASSRPEGRQETQYF
>TRBJ2-1|TRBV7-9|15|.|.
TGTGCCAGCAGCTTGCCGGGACACTCGAACAATGAGCAGTTCTTC
CASSLPGHSNNEQFF
>TRBJ2-1|TRBV12-3/TRBV12-4|12|.|many
TGTGCCAGCAGTTTTAGCTGGAATGAGCAGTTCTTC
CASSFSWNEQFF
>TRBJ1-2|TRBV13|13|TRBD1|few
TGTGCCAGCAGCTCCGGGACAGGGTTTGGCTACACCTTC
CASSSGTGFGYTF
>TRBJ2-1|TRBV7-9|12|TRBD1|.
TGTGCCAGCAGCCGGACAGGGGCTGAGCAGTTCTTC
CASSRTGAEQFF
>TRBJ2-1|TRBV4-1|14|.|.
TGCGCCAGCAGCCAAGGAGAGGACAGCTTCTATAAGTTCTTC
CASSQGEDSFYKFF
>TRBJ2-7|TRBV7-9|12|.|few
TGTGCCAGCAGCTATACTAGTACCGAGCAGTACTTC
CASSYTSTEQYF
>TRBJ2-5|TRBV27|13|.|few
TGTGCCAGCAGTTCAGGGGCACAAGAGACCCAGTACTTC
CASSSGAQETQYF
>TRBJ1-4|TRBV7-9|12|.|.
TGTGCCTCGGGAGCAACTAATGAAAAACTGTTTTTT
CASGATNEKLFF
>TRBJ1-1|TRBV5-1|14|.|few
TGCGCCAGCAGCTTGGTAGGGGAGAGCCCTGAAGCTTTCTTT
CASSLVGESPEAFF
>TRBJ2-7|TRBV7-2|13|.|few
TGTGCCAGCGCCTGGGACACCCCGGGGGAGCAGTACTTC
CASAWDTPGEQYF
>TRBJ1-5|TRBV10-3|17|.|few
TGTGCCATCAGTGAGTCGGGTGAGAGGACCCGGGGGCAGCCCCAGCATTTT
CAISESGERTRGQPQHF
>TRBJ1-2|TRBV7-9|13|TRBD1|.
TGTGCCAGCAGCTTAGTGTCAGGGGGAGGCTACACCTTC
CASSLVSGGGYTF
>TRBJ2-1|TRBV29-1|17|TRBD2|many
TGCAGCTTTCGAACTAGCGGGAGGGCCCAATCCTACAATGAGCAGTTCTTC
CSFRTSGRAQSYNEQFF
>TRBJ2-1|TRBV9|16|.|.
TGTGCCAGCAGCCTCACTGGGGGCTTAACCTACAATGAGCAGTTCTTC
CASSLTGGLTYNEQFF
>TRBJ2-2|TRBV5-6|13|.|.
TGTGCCAGCAGCCTAGGGACCGGCGGGGAGCTGTTTTTT
CASSLGTGGELFF
>TRBJ1-1|TRBV12-3/TRBV12-4|17|.|few
TGTGCCAGCAGCCCTGAGGACGTGGGACTCTGGAACACTGAAGCTTTCTTT
CASSPEDVGLWNTEAFF
>TRBJ2-1|TRBV7-9|14|.|.
TGTGCCAGCAGCTCCCGACTAACCCACAATGAGCAGTTCTTC
CASSSRLTHNEQFF
>TRBJ2-1|TRBV15|15|TRBD2|.
TGTGCCACCAGCAGTAGCGGGGGGGCCGCGGATGAGCAGTTCTTC
CATSSSGGAADEQFF
>TRBJ1-5|TRBV7-3|18|TRBD1|many
TGTGCCAGCACCATACGGACGCGGGACAGCGCTAACAATCAGCCCCAGCATTTT
CASTIRTRDSANNQPQHF
>TRBJ2-3|TRBV7-8|17|TRBD2|.
TGTGCCAGCAGCCGCATGAGCGGGGGGGCCTCCGGAGATACGCAGTATTTT
CASSRMSGGASGDTQYF
>TRBJ1-2|TRBV5-1|12|.|.
TGCGCCAGCAGCCGCGGGGCCTATGGCTACACCTTC
CASSRGAYGYTF
>TRBJ1-1|TRBV7-2|17|.|.
TGTGCCAGCAGCCTCACCGGGGGGCCTCGCACAAACACTGAAGCTTTCTTT
CASSLTGGPRTNTEAFF
>TRBJ1-4|TRBV29-1|12|.|few
TGCAGCGTTGGGAGGGCGGGTGAAAAACTGTTTTTT
CSVGRAGEKLFF
>TRBJ2-7|TRBV7-2|15|TRBD2|few
TGTGCCAGCAGCTTAGTGTGGCTAGCGGGAGACGAGCAGTACTTC
CASSLVWLAGDEQYF
>TRBJ2-2|TRBV11-2|15|.|.
TGTGCCAGCAGCTTGGGGGGGCGCGGGTACGGGGAGCTGTTTTTT
CASSLGGRGYGELFF
>TRBJ2-5|TRBV20-1|14|.|.
TGCAGTGCTAGAGATTATAATTTTAGGGAGACCCAGTACTTC
CSARDYNFRETQYF
>TRBJ2-3|TRBV4-3|16|.|.
TGCGCCAGCAGCCAAGAGACCTCTAGCGGCACAGATACGCAGTATTTT
CASSQETSSGTDTQYF
>TRBJ2-7|TRBV6-6|15|TRBD2|.
TGTGCCAGCAGTTACTCACCTAGCGGGAGCTACGAGCAGTACTTC
CASSYSPSGSYEQYF
>TRBJ2-1|TRBV2|15|TRBD2|.
TGTGCCAGCAGCTTAAGCGGGGGGGGTTACAATGAGCAGTTCTTC
CASSLSGGGYNEQFF
>TRBJ2-1|TRBV27|15|.|.
TGTGCCAGCACCCGGGGAGGAGCGGTGGGAAATGAGCAGTTCTTC
CASTRGGAVGNEQFF